These T cell receptor beta chains were read from a single sample in a study of patients and donors after allogeneic stem cell transplantation. TCRdb fed the RT-PCR reads into MiXCR, producing one record per CDR3 protein. The sample carries hundreds of thousands of distinct CDR3 sequences, under 20% recorded once. Material: blood, either unsorted or a sorted T cell fraction (not recorded which). The receptors were gathered from a human donor who was either an allogeneic HSCT recipient or a stem cell or donor lymphocyte infusion donor (not recorded which). It is not recorded whose cells these are; they may come from a transplant donor. The CDR3 runs from the conserved cysteine through the conserved F or W. A D gene is named only where the DNA matches it firmly. Clone size appears in some rows only: once, few, many, or a class for an expanded clone.

TRBD2,TRBJ2-5,-,17,TRBV6-5,CASSYDLAGGPKETQYF,TGTGCCAGCAGTTATGACTTAGCGGGGGGCCCTAAAGAGACCCAGTACTTC
TRBD2,TRBJ2-2,few,16,TRBV6-1,CASSQGTSGSSGELFF,TGTGCCAGCAGTCAAGGGACTAGCGGGAGTTCTGGGGAGCTGTTTTTT
TRBD2,TRBJ2-5,few,15,TRBV5-4,CASSVEAGVQETQYF,TGTGCCAGCAGCGTGGAGGCGGGGGTACAAGAGACCCAGTACTTC
TRBD1,TRBJ2-2,few,14,TRBV10-3,CAISRDRASGELFF,TGTGCCATCTCCCGGGACAGGGCCTCCGGGGAGCTGTTTTTT
TRBD2,TRBJ2-3,few,17,TRBV11-3,CASSLTSGGAGTDTQYF,TGTGCCAGCAGCTTGACTAGCGGGGGGGCCGGCACAGATACGCAGTATTTT
TRBD2,TRBJ2-7,-,13,TRBV20-1,CSAGGRGSYEQYF,TGCAGTGCTGGAGGGCGGGGGTCCTACGAGCAGTACTTC
-,TRBJ2-7,few,15,TRBV4-1,CASSLTGSPSYEQYF,TGCGCCAGCAGCCTTACAGGCTCACCCTCCTACGAGCAGTACTTC
TRBD2,TRBJ2-1,few,15,TRBV7-8,CASSSTSGGYSEQFF,TGTGCCAGCAGCTCGACTAGCGGGGGGTACTCGGAGCAGTTCTTC
-,TRBJ1-6,many,12,TRBV20-1,CSARDNSSPLHF,TGCAGTGCTAGAGATAACAGCTCACCCCTCCACTTT
-,TRBJ1-2,few,15,TRBV15,CATSREGGKHYGYTF,TGTGCCACCAGCAGAGAGGGGGGGAAGCACTATGGCTACACCTTC
-,TRBJ2-7,few,15,TRBV9,CASSVGPDPLYEQYF,TGTGCCAGCAGCGTAGGACCGGACCCCCTATACGAGCAGTACTTC
TRBD2,TRBJ2-1,few,19,TRBV5-6,CASSLVGLAGGYPSDEQFF,TGTGCCAGCAGCTTGGTGGGACTAGCGGGAGGGTATCCTTCAGATGAGCAGTTCTTC
-,TRBJ1-2,few,12,TRBV12-3/TRBV12-4,CASSVPGVGYTF,TGTGCCAGCAGTGTGCCCGGCGTCGGCTACACCTTC
-,TRBJ2-5,-,13,TRBV20-1,CSARVTASETQYF,TGCAGTGCTAGAGTAACGGCGTCAGAGACCCAGTACTTC
TRBD1,TRBJ1-1,few,14,TRBV6-1,CASSRDRGRTEAFF,TGTGCCAGCAGTCGGGACAGGGGGCGAACTGAAGCTTTCTTT
-,TRBJ1-2,many,17,TRBV7-2,CASSLSRWDTANYGYTF,TGTGCCAGCAGCTTAAGTCGGTGGGACACGGCTAACTATGGCTACACCTTC
-,TRBJ2-3,-,11,TRBV12-3/TRBV12-4,CASRQEDTQYF,TGTGCCAGCAGGCAGGAAGATACGCAGTATTTT
-,TRBJ1-3,-,19,TRBV7-6,CASSLAWMGARGRRNTIYF,TGTGCCAGCAGCTTAGCCTGGATGGGGGCCCGGGGCCGGAGAAACACCATATATTTT
TRBD2,TRBJ2-5,once,19,TRBV9,CASSPYSGTSGGKKETQYF,TGTGCCAGCAGCCCCTACTCCGGGACTAGCGGGGGGAAAAAAGAGACCCAGTACTTC
-,TRBJ1-2,-,14,TRBV4-1,CASSPIDMPYGYTF,TGCGCCAGCAGCCCTATAGACATGCCCTATGGCTACACCTTC
TRBD1,TRBJ2-5,few,15,TRBV4-2,CASSQGDRGQETQYF,TGTGCCAGCAGCCAAGGGGACAGGGGCCAAGAGACCCAGTACTTC
TRBD2,TRBJ2-3,-,15,TRBV20-1,CSAATSGGYTDTQYF,TGCAGTGCCGCGACTAGCGGGGGGTACACAGATACGCAGTATTTT
-,TRBJ1-1,few,16,TRBV20-1,CSARDLGEWVNTEAFF,TGCAGTGCTAGAGATCTAGGGGAGTGGGTGAACACTGAAGCTTTCTTT
-,TRBJ2-1,-,14,TRBV3-1,CASSQTPDVNEQFF,TGTGCCAGCAGCCAGACTCCGGACGTCAATGAGCAGTTCTTC
TRBD1,TRBJ2-5,-,14,TRBV5-6,CASSFGTGKGTQYF,TGTGCCAGCAGCTTCGGGACAGGGAAGGGGACCCAGTACTTC
-,TRBJ2-1,-,15,TRBV4-1,CASSRPGTSTNEQFF,TGCGCCAGCAGCCGGCCCGGGACTTCCACCAATGAGCAGTTCTTC
-,TRBJ2-7,few,11,TRBV2,CASTRYYEQYF,TGTGCCAGCACCCGCTACTACGAGCAGTACTTC
TRBD1,TRBJ1-1,many,16,TRBV18,CASSPQGQGLNTEAFF,TGTGCCAGCTCACCACAGGGACAGGGGCTGAACACTGAAGCTTTCTTT
-,TRBJ2-7,-,13,TRBV5-1,CASSLGVEYEQYF,TGCGCCAGCAGCTTGGGGGTGGAGTACGAGCAGTACTTC
-,TRBJ1-1,-,12,TRBV5-1,CASNGMNTEAFF,TGCGCCAGCAACGGGATGAACACTGAAGCTTTCTTT
TRBD1,TRBJ1-4,few,15,TRBV4-1,CASSQTGTGNEKLFF,TGCGCCAGCAGCCAAACCGGGACAGGGAATGAAAAACTGTTTTTT
TRBD2,TRBJ2-7,few,18,TRBV24-1,CATSDHSGTSGSAYEQYF,TGTGCCACCAGTGATCACTCCGGGACTAGCGGGAGTGCCTACGAGCAGTACTTC
-,TRBJ2-1,-,15,TRBV7-3,CASSPNSGLGNEQFF,TGTGCCAGCAGCCCAAATTCTGGACTGGGCAATGAGCAGTTCTTC
TRBD2,TRBJ2-7,-,15,TRBV16,CASSRPTSVAYEQYF,TGTGCCAGCAGCCGCCCGACTAGCGTGGCCTACGAGCAGTACTTC
-,TRBJ2-3,-,15,TRBV12-3/TRBV12-4,CASSPGGGKTDTQYF,TGTGCCAGCAGCCCCGGCGGCGGGAAAACAGATACGCAGTATTTT
TRBD2,TRBJ2-1,-,15,TRBV5-1,CASSVLAGEVNEQFF,TGCGCCAGCAGCGTGCTAGCGGGTGAAGTGAATGAGCAGTTCTTC
TRBD1,TRBJ2-2,many,14,TRBV12-3/TRBV12-4,CASNRDRNTGELFF,TGTGCCAGCAACCGGGACAGAAACACCGGGGAGCTGTTTTTT
TRBD1,TRBJ1-1,-,17,TRBV5-1,CASSLVGQGALNTEAFF,TGCGCCAGCAGCTTGGTGGGACAGGGGGCCCTGAACACTGAAGCTTTCTTT
-,TRBJ2-3,-,15,TRBV7-9,CASSFWTANTDTQYF,TGTGCCAGCAGCTTCTGGACGGCGAACACAGATACGCAGTATTTT
TRBD1,TRBJ1-2,-,15,TRBV7-2,CASSLARTGPDGYTF,TGTGCCAGCAGCTTAGCCCGGACAGGACCGGATGGCTACACCTTC
-,TRBJ1-2,few,13,TRBV24-1,CATSDLGAAGYTF,TGTGCCACCAGTGATTTGGGGGCCGCGGGCTACACCTTC
TRBD2,TRBJ2-1,-,16,TRBV30,CAWSNAAGSSYNEQFF,TGTGCCTGGAGTAACGCAGCGGGGAGCTCCTACAATGAGCAGTTCTTC
-,TRBJ2-7,-,12,TRBV12-3/TRBV12-4,CASSISSYEQYF,TGTGCCAGCAGTATTAGCTCCTACGAGCAGTACTTC
-,TRBJ2-7,few,12,TRBV5-1,CASSKSGSEQYF,TGCGCCAGCAGCAAATCAGGTTCCGAGCAGTACTTC
-,TRBJ1-2,few,15,TRBV5-1,CASSSRGAEGYGYTF,TGCGCCAGCAGCAGTCGGGGGGCCGAGGGGTACGGCTACACCTTC
TRBD1,TRBJ1-5,-,15,TRBV5-6,CASSLKWGQGQPQHF,TGTGCCAGCAGCTTGAAGTGGGGACAGGGCCAGCCCCAGCATTTT
-,TRBJ2-1,-,13,TRBV27,CATSDPPGGEQFF,TGTGCCACCAGTGACCCCCCGGGTGGGGAGCAGTTCTTC
-,TRBJ1-2,few,14,TRBV6-2/TRBV6-3,CASSYLPVNYGYTF,TGTGCCAGCAGTTACCTGCCCGTTAACTATGGCTACACCTTC
-,TRBJ2-5,few,13,TRBV20-1,CSAPSQKVETQYF,TGCAGTGCCCCTTCACAGAAGGTGGAGACCCAGTACTTC
-,TRBJ2-3,few,15,TRBV24-1,CATSAPGGSTDTQYF,TGTGCCACCAGTGCCCCCGGGGGCAGCACAGATACGCAGTATTTT
TRBD1,TRBJ1-2,-,13,TRBV6-1,CASSKDRGYGYTF,TGTGCCAGCAGCAAAGACAGGGGCTATGGCTACACCTTC